This is a list of T cell receptor beta chains from one sample in a study of PD-1 blockade in classical Hodgkin lymphoma. Some clones are missing from TCRdb's copy, which holds only in-frame ones; the method was immunoSEQ multiplex PCR. The data contain tens of thousands of clones, around 88% of them singletons. The sequences come from peripheral blood mononuclear cells (PBMCs), collected at baseline. All receptors come from a human donor with classical Hodgkin lymphoma. The CDR3 runs from the conserved cysteine through the conserved F or W. D genes are given only for firm matches. Expanded clones get a size class; other rows say once, few or many, or leave the size out.

J | D | size | V | DNA | CDR3
TRBJ2-2 | NA | NA | TRBV7-3 | TGTGCCAGCAGCCCACAGTCGGGGTCCGCCGGGGAGCTGTTTTTT | CASSPQSGSAGELFF
TRBJ1-2 | NA | few | TRBV19 | TGTGCCAGTAGTATAGCCGGGATCCAGTCCCGCTATGGCTACACCTTC | CASSIAGIQSRYGYTF
TRBJ2-1 | TRBD2 | NA | TRBV4-1 | TGCGCCAGCAGCCATGACCTTACTAGCGGGGTGAGCTCCTACAATGAGCAGTTCTTC | CASSHDLTSGVSSYNEQFF
TRBJ2-3 | NA | NA | TRBV7-9 | TGTGCCAGCAGCTTAGCGGGGGGGCCCGTGGATACGCAGTATTTT | CASSLAGGPVDTQYF
TRBJ2-1 | TRBD2 | NA | TRBV11-3 | TGTGCCAGCAGCGCCGGACTAGCGGGGAGAGAGGATGAGCAGTTCTTC | CASSAGLAGREDEQFF
TRBJ1-5 | NA | NA | TRBV6-1 | TGTGCCAGCAGTGAAGTGGGGGTTGTAAGTCAGCCCCAGCATTTT | CASSEVGVVSQPQHF
TRBJ2-7 | TRBD1 | NA | TRBV4-3 | TGCGCCAGCAGCCAGACCCCAGGGACAGGGGGAGACGAGCAGTACTTC | CASSQTPGTGGDEQYF
TRBJ2-7 | TRBD1 | once | TRBV7-9 | TGTGCCAGCAGCCTCGGGCAGGGGGTCCGGAACGAGCAGTACTTC | CASSLGQGVRNEQYF
TRBJ2-1 | NA | NA | TRBV9 | TGTGCCAGCAGCGTATCAGGGTGGCGAATCTACAATGAGCAGTTCTTC | CASSVSGWRIYNEQFF
TRBJ2-3 | TRBD2 | NA | TRBV6-6 | TGTGCCAGCAGTTATAGGACTAGCGGCCACACAGATACGCAGTATTTT | CASSYRTSGHTDTQYF
TRBJ1-2 | NA | NA | TRBV2 | TGTGCCAGCAGACCGACAACCCGTATTAACTATGGCTACACCTTC | CASRPTTRINYGYTF
TRBJ2-7 | TRBD1 | NA | TRBV11-3 | TGTGCCAGCGGCACAGGGGTCTCGGACGAGCAGTACTTC | CASGTGVSDEQYF
TRBJ2-1 | NA | NA | TRBV27 | TGTGCCAGCAGTTTCGCGGGGACGACCTACAATGAGCAGTTCTTC | CASSFAGTTYNEQFF
TRBJ1-6 | NA | NA | TRBV19 | TGTGCCAGTAGTTCGAGGGGTATGTCCTATAATTCACCCCTCCACTTT | CASSSRGMSYNSPLHF
TRBJ1-1 | NA | once | TRBV19 | TGTGCCAGTAGTGGTCGCTCGGGGGGAGGAACTGAAGCTTTCTTT | CASSGRSGGGTEAFF
TRBJ1-6 | NA | NA | TRBV28 | TGTGCCAGCAGCAGCGAGACCCGGGGGTATAATTCACCCCTCCACTTT | CASSSETRGYNSPLHF
TRBJ2-2 | NA | NA | TRBV5-1 | TGCGCCAGCAGGATCCAGGACCTTGAGGAGCTGTTTTTT | CASRIQDLEELFF
TRBJ2-7 | NA | few | TRBV6-6 | TGTGCCAGCAGTTACTCGACACTGTACGAGCAGTACTTC | CASSYSTLYEQYF
TRBJ2-1 | NA | NA | TRBV5-5 | TGTGCCAGCAGCTTGGCGGGTATTAGCTCCTACAATGAGCAGTTCTTC | CASSLAGISSYNEQFF
TRBJ1-1 | NA | NA | TRBV2 | TGTGCCAGCAGGGAGGGCTGGTGGAGAGCTTTCTTT | CASREGWWRAFF
TRBJ2-2 | NA | few | TRBV7-3 | TGTGCCAGCAGCCAGGGGGAGGTGCACACCGGGGAGCTGTTTTTT | CASSQGEVHTGELFF
TRBJ1-5 | NA | NA | TRBV5-4 | TGTGCCAGCAGCTTAGAGAATCAGCCCCAGCATTTT | CASSLENQPQHF
TRBJ1-2 | NA | NA | TRBV18 | TGTGCCAGCTCACCAACGGGCTCAGATGGCTACACCTTC | CASSPTGSDGYTF
TRBJ2-3 | NA | NA | TRBV20-1 | TGCAGTGCTAGACTTAGGGCGCAGTATTTT | CSARLRAQYF